The 4 T cell receptor beta chains given below trace back to one sample, sequenced in a study of blood T cell repertoires in COVID-19. The method was immunoSEQ multiplex PCR; TCRdb's version includes in-frame clones alone and lacks a portion of them. The sample holds 140,000 to 150,000 clones, around four fifths seen once. The sample taken for sequencing was PBMCs or T cells enriched from blood (not recorded which). Source of these receptors: a woman in her 40s who had recovered from COVID-19.

This clone appeared many times. The CDR3, as DNA: TGTGCCAGCAGCCCTACAGGGAATGAAAAACTGTTTTTT. Its protein product is CASSPTGNEKLFF. The J gene is TRBJ1-4, the V gene TRBV5-4, with a tentative D call TRBD1 (6 bases). With 4 bases removed from V and 5 bases from J, the gap between germline ends came to 9 bases. The CDR3 consists of 13 residues. CDR1 is SGHNT, CDR2 YYREEE, per germline (reference sequence).

This clone was seen a handful of times. CDR3 in amino acids: CASSALGTPDTGELFF. As DNA, the CDR3 is TGTGCCAGCAGCGCCCTCGGGACACCTGACACCGGGGAGCTGTTTTTT. The chain links TRBV9 to TRBJ2-2; D is perhaps TRBD1 (6 bases). The CDR3 runs to 16 residues. Trimming took 3 bases from V and 3 from J, leaving 15 bases between them. Germline CDR1 and CDR2: SGDLS and YYNGEE.

This chain connects TRBV30 to TRBJ2-3; 11 bases are shared with TRBD2. V gave up 0 bases and J gave up 8 bases; unmatched junction bases: 4. This CDR3 has 14 residues. Germline V gene lookup returns CDR1 GTSNPN and CDR2 SVGIG (reference sequence). The CDR3 bases are TGTGCCTGGAGTGTACTAGCGGGGGAAGGTACGCAGTATTTT. Translating gives CAWSVLAGEGTQYF.

V is TRBV20-1 and J is TRBJ2-1, with 9 bases fitting TRBD2. The trim removed 3 bases at V and 3 bases at J, leaving 9 bases unmatched. Germline values: CDR1 DFQATT, CDR2 SNEGSKA (reference sequence). This CDR3 region has 16 residues. The CDR3 protein is CSASLAGERLYNEQFF. CDR3 DNA: TGCAGTGCTAGTTTAGCGGGAGAGCGACTCTACAATGAGCAGTTCTTC.